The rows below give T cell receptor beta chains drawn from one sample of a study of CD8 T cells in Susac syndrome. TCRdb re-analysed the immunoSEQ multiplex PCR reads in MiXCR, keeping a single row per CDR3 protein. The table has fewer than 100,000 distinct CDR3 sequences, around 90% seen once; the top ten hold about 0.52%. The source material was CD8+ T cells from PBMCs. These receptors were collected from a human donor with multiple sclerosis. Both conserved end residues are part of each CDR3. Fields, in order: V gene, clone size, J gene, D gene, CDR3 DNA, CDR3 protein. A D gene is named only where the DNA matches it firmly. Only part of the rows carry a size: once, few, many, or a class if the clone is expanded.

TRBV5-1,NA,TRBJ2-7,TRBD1,TGCGCCAGCAGCTTGGCACTCGGACAGGACTACGAGCAGTACTTC,CASSLALGQDYEQYF
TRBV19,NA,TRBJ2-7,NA,TGTGCCAGTAGTCCTGGGGCAGCCTACGAGCAGTACTTC,CASSPGAAYEQYF
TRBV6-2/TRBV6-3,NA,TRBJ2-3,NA,TGTGCCAGCAGTTACTCGCCCCTTCTGGGAGATACGCAGTATTTT,CASSYSPLLGDTQYF
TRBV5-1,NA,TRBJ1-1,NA,TGCGCCAGCAGCTTGGGGCACCAGAACACTGAAGCTTTCTTT,CASSLGHQNTEAFF
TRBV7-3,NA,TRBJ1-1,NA,TGTGCCAGCAGCTTAACATCAGGGAACACTGAAGCTTTCTTT,CASSLTSGNTEAFF
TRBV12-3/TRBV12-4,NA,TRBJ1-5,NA,TGTGCCAGCAGTTTTTGGGGGGCCGATCAGCCCCAGCATTTT,CASSFWGADQPQHF
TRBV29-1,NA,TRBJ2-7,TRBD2,TGCAGCGTTGTAGCGGGAGGAGGCGAGCAGTACTTC,CSVVAGGGEQYF
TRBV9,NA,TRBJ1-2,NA,TGTGCCAGCACCAGGCCTCTGGAGGGCTACACCTTC,CASTRPLEGYTF
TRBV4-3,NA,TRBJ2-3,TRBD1,TGCGCCAGCAGCCGAACAGGGGTGGGGACAGATACGCAGTATTTT,CASSRTGVGTDTQYF
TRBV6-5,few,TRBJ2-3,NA,TGTGCCAGCAGTCTAGGGACCGGCGCAGATACGCAGTATTTT,CASSLGTGADTQYF
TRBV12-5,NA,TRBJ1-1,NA,TGTGCTAGTGGTACCGGGACCCCCAACACTGAAGCTTTCTTT,CASGTGTPNTEAFF
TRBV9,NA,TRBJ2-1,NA,TGTGCCAGCAGCGTAAACTCTATCCCCCTTCCTAATGAGCAGTTCTTC,CASSVNSIPLPNEQFF
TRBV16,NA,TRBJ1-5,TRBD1,TGTGCCAGCAGCCCCTGGACAGGGGGCGGTAATCAGCCCCAGCATTTT,CASSPWTGGGNQPQHF
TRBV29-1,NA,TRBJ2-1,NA,TGCAGCGGCCAAGGGGCAGGAATGCAGTACAATGAGCAGTTCTTC,CSGQGAGMQYNEQFF
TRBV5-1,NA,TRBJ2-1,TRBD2,TGCGCCAGCAGCCTGGTAGGGACTAGCGAAAATGAGCAGTTCTTC,CASSLVGTSENEQFF
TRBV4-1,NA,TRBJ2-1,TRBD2,TGCGCCAGCAGCCAAGTTGGGACTAGCGGCAACAATGAGCAGTTCTTC,CASSQVGTSGNNEQFF
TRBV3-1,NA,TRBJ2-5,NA,TGTGCCAGCAGCCTTAGTCTACTCACACAAGAGACCCAGTACTTC,CASSLSLLTQETQYF
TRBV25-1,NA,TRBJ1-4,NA,TGTGCCAGCAGTGGGGCGTTGGGCATGAATGAAAAACTGTTTTTT,CASSGALGMNEKLFF
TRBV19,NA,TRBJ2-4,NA,TGTGCCAGTAGTATAGGCACAGGGAGAGACATTCAGTACTTC,CASSIGTGRDIQYF
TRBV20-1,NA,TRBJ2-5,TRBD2,TGCAGTGCTAGAGATCTTGGGCGGGAGTATCACGTAGAGACCCAGTACTTC,CSARDLGREYHVETQYF
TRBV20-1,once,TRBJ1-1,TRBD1,TGCAGTGCTAGAGAACCGGGACAGGGTTACACTGAAGCTTTCTTT,CSAREPGQGYTEAFF
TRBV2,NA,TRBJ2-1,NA,TGTGCCAGCGGGTCCCCGGGACGGGGAATCAATGAGCAGTTCTTC,CASGSPGRGINEQFF
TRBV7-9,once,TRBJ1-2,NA,TGTGCCAGCAGCTCCTCCCCCTCCGACAGCCGCTATGGCTACACCTTC,CASSSSPSDSRYGYTF
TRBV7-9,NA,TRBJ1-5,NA,TGTGCCAGCAGCTCGAACAGGGCCAATCAGCCCCAGCATTTT,CASSSNRANQPQHF
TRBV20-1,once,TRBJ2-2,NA,TGCAGTGCCCTTTTTTCTGGGGAGCTGTTTTTT,CSALFSGELFF
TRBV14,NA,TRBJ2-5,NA,TGTGCCAGCAGCCAAGACCTTAGCCTAGCCCAAGAGACCCAGTACTTC,CASSQDLSLAQETQYF
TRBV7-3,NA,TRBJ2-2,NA,TGTGCCAGCAGCTTAGCGTCCGGGGAGCTGTTTTTT,CASSLASGELFF
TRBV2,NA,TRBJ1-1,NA,TGTGCCAGCAGGGAAGATATGAACACTGAAGCTTTCTTT,CASREDMNTEAFF
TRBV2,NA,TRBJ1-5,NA,TGTGCCAGCAGTGAATTCGAGCAGGACTCAGATCAGCCCCAGCATTTT,CASSEFEQDSDQPQHF
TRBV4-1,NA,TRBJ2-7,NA,TGCGCCAGCAGCCAGAGGACGGGACTTGACTCCTACGAGCAGTACTTC,CASSQRTGLDSYEQYF
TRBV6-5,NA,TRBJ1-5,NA,TGTGCCAGCAGTTACTCGGTCTATAGCAATCAGCCCCAGCATTTT,CASSYSVYSNQPQHF
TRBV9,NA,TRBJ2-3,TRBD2,TGTGCCAGCAGCCTTATAGCGGGAGCTGGAGATACGCAGTATTTT,CASSLIAGAGDTQYF
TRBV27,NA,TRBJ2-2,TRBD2,TGTGCCAGCAGTTTAGGGGACTATTCCACCGGGGAGCTGTTTTTT,CASSLGDYSTGELFF